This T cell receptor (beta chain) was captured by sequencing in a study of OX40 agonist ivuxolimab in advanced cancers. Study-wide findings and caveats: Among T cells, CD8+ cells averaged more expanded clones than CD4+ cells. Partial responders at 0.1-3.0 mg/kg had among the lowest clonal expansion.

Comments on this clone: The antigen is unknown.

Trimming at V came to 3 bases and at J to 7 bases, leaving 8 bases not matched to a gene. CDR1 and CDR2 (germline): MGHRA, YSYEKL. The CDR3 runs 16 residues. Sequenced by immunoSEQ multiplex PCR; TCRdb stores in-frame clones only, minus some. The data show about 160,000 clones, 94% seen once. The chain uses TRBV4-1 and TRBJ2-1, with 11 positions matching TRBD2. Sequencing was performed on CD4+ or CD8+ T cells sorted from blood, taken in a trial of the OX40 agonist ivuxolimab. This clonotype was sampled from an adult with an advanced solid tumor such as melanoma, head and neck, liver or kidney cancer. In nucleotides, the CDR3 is TGCGCCAGCAGCCAGATTTCTAGCGGGGGGAAGAATGAGCAGTTCTTC. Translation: CASSQISSGGKNEQFF.